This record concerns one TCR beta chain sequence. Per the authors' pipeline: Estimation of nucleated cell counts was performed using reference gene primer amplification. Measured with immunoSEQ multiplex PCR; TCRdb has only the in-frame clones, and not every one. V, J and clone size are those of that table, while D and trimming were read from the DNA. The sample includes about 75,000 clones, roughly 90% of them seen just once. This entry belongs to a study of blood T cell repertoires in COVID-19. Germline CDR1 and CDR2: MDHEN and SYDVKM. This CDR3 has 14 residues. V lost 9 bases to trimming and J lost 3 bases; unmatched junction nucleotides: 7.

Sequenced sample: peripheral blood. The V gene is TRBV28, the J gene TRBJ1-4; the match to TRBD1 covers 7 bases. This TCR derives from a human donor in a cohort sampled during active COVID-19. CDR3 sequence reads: CASGLGTANEKLFF. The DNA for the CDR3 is TGTGCCAGTGGACTCGGGACAGCTAATGAAAAACTGTTTTTT.